This note documents a single TCR beta chain sequence. Deletions cut 10 bases from V and 0 bases from J, with 16 bases between. The CDR3 loop spans 15 amino acids. Per germline, CDR1 MNHEY and CDR2 SVGAGI. The record originates from a study of blood T cell repertoires in COVID-19. The overall study: T cells, B-cell-depleted T cells, or PBMCs supplied cDNA or gDNA.

Original handling: Cell counts per sample came from amplifying reference gene primers. Only in-frame clones appear in the TCRdb table, and some are missing; sequencing was by immunoSEQ multiplex PCR. Clonal size and the V and J genes are those of that table, whereas D and trimming came from the DNA. Of 250,000 or so clones listed, approximately 83% are singletons. The origin of this receptor is a young man who had recovered from COVID-19. The sequenced sample consisted of peripheral blood. V and J are TRBV6-5 and TRBJ1-5; D not certain. The CDR3 loop is CATQASGYSNQPQHF. The CDR3 nucleotides are TGTGCCACCCAAGCGTCGGGGTATAGCAATCAGCCCCAGCATTTT.